The 28 T cell receptor beta chains given below trace back to one sample, sequenced in a study of cytomegalovirus exposure and HLA in healthy donors. 60 Vbeta and 13 Jbeta primers were used in PCR. Profiling relied on immunoSEQ multiplex PCR, and the TCRdb table lists in-frame clones only, not all of them. The table lists about 180,000 clones, about four fifths of them singletons. Input material: PBMCs. The receptors come from a woman younger than 35 in good health and CMV-seropositive.

The chain has TRBV7-2 and TRBJ1-2; D might be TRBD1 (6 bases). Per germline, CDR1 SGHTA and CDR2 FQGNSA. V was clipped by 4 bases and J by 8 bases, with 20 bases between them. This CDR3 is 15 amino acids long. In nucleotides, the CDR3 is TGTGCCAGCAGCTACCGGGGAGGGGGGTTAGAGGGCTACACCTTC. Its translation is CASSYRGGGLEGYTF.

V and J are TRBV18 and TRBJ2-1; D is undetermined. V shed 2 bases and J shed 3 bases, with 11 bases lying between them. This CDR3 has 15 residues. Germline V gene sequence: CDR1 KGHSH, CDR2 LQKENI. As DNA, the CDR3 is TGTGCCAGCTCACCAGCGTCCGTCATCTACAATGAGCAGTTCTTC. Translated: CASSPASVIYNEQFF.

A note on this clone: Other DNA sequences within the sample encode an identical CDR3. This chain connects TRBV7-9 to TRBJ2-3, with D perhaps TRBD2 (6 bases). The CDR3 runs to 15 residues. The V gene's germline CDR1 is SEHNR and CDR2 FQNEAQ (reference sequence). V shed 1 base and J shed 3 bases, with 11 bases lying between them. The CDR3 DNA is TGTGCCAGCAGCTTAGGCGGGGCGGGGACAGATACGCAGTATTTT. It encodes CASSLGGAGTDTQYF.

This clone was found once. J is TRBJ1-1 and V is TRBV6-6; possibly TRBD1 for D (6 bases). Germline V gives CDR1 MNHNY, CDR2 SVGAGI (reference sequence). CDR3 length: 16 residues. Trimming cost V 2 bases and J 1 base, with 14 bases left between them. The CDR3 nucleotides read TGTGCCAGCAGTTACGCGCCAGGACAGCAGAACACTGAAGCTTTCTTT. It translates to CASSYAPGQQNTEAFF.

The chain employs TRBV7-9 and TRBJ2-7, with 13 bases aligning to TRBD2. CDR3 length: 18 residues. Trimming removed 2 bases from V and 6 bases from J; junction bases left unmatched: 13. Germline V gene sequence: CDR1 SEHNR, CDR2 FQNEAQ (reference sequence). For the CDR3, the DNA is TGTGCCAGCAGCTTACCGACTAGCGGGGGGACGATCTCGGGCGAGCAGTACTTC. This encodes CASSLPTSGGTISGEQYF.

The gene calls are TRBV5-1 and TRBJ2-1, with a possible D match to TRBD2 (6 bases). CDR1 SGHRS and CDR2 YFSETQ come from the germline V gene. V lost 2 bases and J 2 bases, leaving 17 bases between the germline ends. The CDR3 sequence is 17 residues long. CDR3 DNA: TGCGCCAGCAGCTTACATACTAGCCACCCCACCTACAATGAGCAGTTCTTC. Amino acid sequence: CASSLHTSHPTYNEQFF. The complete variable domain, with remaining parts taken from reference TRBV5-1 and TRBJ2-1, reads KAGVTQTPRYLIKTRGQQVTLSCSPISGHRSVSWYQQTPGQGLQFLFEYFSETQRNKGNFPGRFSGRQFSNSRSEMNVSTLELGDSALYLCASSLHTSHPTYNEQFFGPGTRLTVL.

This clone has only a few counts. The rearrangement links TRBV5-4 to TRBJ1-1, with TRBD1 as a possible D gene (6 bases). The CDR3 has 13 residues. Trimming removed 3 bases at V and 6 bases at J, with 12 bases between. From germline, CDR1 is SGHNT and CDR2 YYREEE (reference sequence). The CDR3 region has the DNA TGTGCCAGCAGCTGGACAGTCGGATCTGAAGCTTTCTTT. Protein product: CASSWTVGSEAFF.

The chain joins TRBV10-3 to TRBJ2-2; D is uncertain. The V and J ends lost 6 bases and 6 bases respectively, with 5 bases between them. The germline CDR1 and CDR2 sequences are ENHRY and SYGVKD. The length of the CDR3 is 11 residues. CDR3 amino acids: CAISPAGELFF. Here the CDR3 DNA reads TGTGCCATCAGCCCCGCCGGGGAGCTGTTTTTT.

This chain connects TRBV2 to TRBJ1-1; TRBD1 matches at 8 bases. The CDR3 has 14 amino acids. Germline CDR1 reads SNHLY; CDR2 reads FYNNEI. Germline trimming cut 8 bases from V and 0 bases from J; bases unmatched to any gene: 5. The CDR3 is CASGQGALNTEAFF. The CDR3 DNA follows: TGTGCCAGCGGCCAGGGGGCCTTGAACACTGAAGCTTTCTTT.

The chain combines TRBV11-2 with TRBJ1-3, with 9 nucleotides matching TRBD1. CDR1 SGHAT and CDR2 FQNNGV come from the germline V gene. The CDR3 is made up of 14 amino acids. Unmatched junction bases numbered 6, after V lost 4 bases and J lost 8 bases. CDR3: CASSSDRGWDTIYF. CDR3 nucleotides: TGTGCCAGCAGCTCGGACAGGGGCTGGGACACCATATATTTT.

The chain employs TRBV5-1 and TRBJ1-6, with 8 bases matching TRBD1. The CDR3 is 13 residues long. Germline V gene lookup returns CDR1 SGHRS and CDR2 YFSETQ. The V and J ends lost 6 bases and 6 bases, in that order; junction bases with no gene match: 2. Written as DNA, the CDR3 is TGCGCCAGCACGGACAGGGCTAATTCACCCCTCCACTTT. Encoded protein: CASTDRANSPLHF.

The rearrangement joins TRBV7-3 to TRBJ1-3; no firm D call. Germline V gene lookup returns CDR1 SGHTA and CDR2 FQGTGA. There are 15 residues in the CDR3. The ends were cut back, 4 bases at V and 2 bases at J, with 12 bases in the middle. The CDR3 sequence: CASSSLVGAGNTIYF. In DNA form, the CDR3 reads TGTGCCAGCAGCTCACTGGTCGGGGCTGGAAACACCATATATTTT.

This chain links TRBV4-1 with TRBJ1-4, with 7 positions matching TRBD1. V was clipped by 7 bases and J by 6 bases; unmatched bases: 8. The CDR3 loop spans 14 amino acids. Per germline, CDR1 MGHRA and CDR2 YSYEKL. CDR3: CASKDNRGDEKLFF. Here the CDR3 DNA reads TGCGCCAGCAAAGACAACAGGGGAGATGAAAAACTGTTTTTT.

This clone was seen a handful of times. This chain uses TRBV11-1 with TRBJ2-1; 7 bases align to TRBD1. CDR1 is SGHAT, CDR2 FQDESV, per germline (reference sequence). The ends lost 6 bases at V and 3 bases at J; junction bases unmatched: 5. The CDR3 is 14 residues long. The CDR3 loop is CASSRTGNYNEQFF. CDR3 DNA sequence: TGTGCCAGCAGTAGGACAGGCAACTACAATGAGCAGTTCTTC.

The chain has TRBV11-3 and TRBJ2-2; D remains ambiguous. Germline assignment: CDR1 SGHNT and CDR2 YENEEA. With 2 bases removed from V and 6 bases from J, the gap between germline ends came to 7 bases. The CDR3 contains 13 residues. The CDR3 loop reads CASSLIPSGELFF. In DNA, the CDR3 is TGTGCCAGCAGCTTAATTCCATCCGGGGAGCTGTTTTTT.

This rearrangement joins TRBV21-1 to TRBJ2-7; the DNA was not compared with TRBD1, the D call given in the table. TRBV21-1 is tagged as a pseudogene. The CDR3 consists of 15 residues. CDR3 sequence: CASSKLGDRTYEQYF. The CDR3 DNA reads as TGTGCCAGCAGCAAGCTGGGGGACAGGACTTACGAGCAGTACTTC.

This clone was seen just once. The chain recombines TRBV6-5 with TRBJ2-7; D perhaps matches TRBD2 (6 bases). The V gene's germline CDR1 is MNHEY and CDR2 SVGAGI. V lost 7 bases and J 1 base, leaving 14 bases between the germline ends. The CDR3 loop spans 14 amino acids. As DNA, the CDR3 is TGTGCCAGCATGCGGGGCCCACAGTCCTACGAGCAGTACTTC. This encodes CASMRGPQSYEQYF.

The genes are TRBV5-4 and TRBJ1-4; D gene uncertain. V was cut by 4 bases and J by 4 bases, with 8 bases left in between. The CDR3 has 13 amino acids. Germline V CDR1 and CDR2: SGHNT, YYREEE (reference sequence). CDR3 in amino acids: CASSRNSNEKLFF. DNA of the CDR3: TGTGCCAGCAGCCGAAACAGTAATGAAAAACTGTTTTTT. The variable domain in full, completed from reference TRBV5-4 and TRBJ1-4, reads ETGVTQSPTHLIKTRGQQVTLRCSSQSGHNTVSWYQQALGQGPQFIFQYYREEENGRGNFPPRFSGLQFPNYSSELNVNALELDDSALYLCASSRNSNEKLFFGSGTQLSVL.

The chain links TRBV9 to TRBJ2-1; TRBD2 aligns across 12 bases. Germline assignment: CDR1 SGDLS and CDR2 YYNGEE. V dropped 3 bases and J dropped 6; count of bases not matched to a gene: 7. CDR3 size: 16 residues. The CDR3 nucleotides are TGTGCCAGCAGCGCCCCGCTAGCGGGGGGGTCCAATGAGCAGTTCTTC. Its translation is CASSAPLAGGSNEQFF.

The J gene is TRBJ1-6, the V gene TRBV23-1; 9 bases match TRBD1. TRBV23-1 is designated an ORF whose function remains uncertain. The CDR3 extends over 16 amino acids. V trimming: 4 bases; J trimming: 10 bases; junction bases outside the gene matches: 11. The CDR3 is CASSLPSGQGVSPLHF. Here the CDR3 DNA reads TGCGCCAGCAGTCTCCCTTCGGGACAGGGTGTCTCACCCCTCCACTTT.

The gene calls are TRBV30 and TRBJ2-1; D is ambiguous. The CDR3 loop spans 14 amino acids. V was trimmed by 6 bases and J by 5 bases, leaving 17 bases between them. CDR1 GTSNPN and CDR2 SVGIG come from the germline V gene (reference sequence). CDR3 nucleotides: TGTGCCTGCCCTCTACCAAAAAAAAACAATGAGCAGTTCTTC. Translating gives CACPLPKKNNEQFF.

V gene TRBV19 combines with J gene TRBJ1-2; unclear D gene. The V and J ends lost 5 bases and 6 bases respectively, with 10 bases between them. Germline V gene lookup returns CDR1 LNHDA and CDR2 SQIVND (reference sequence). The CDR3 totals 12 residues. CDR3 sequence (DNA): TGTGCCAGTAGTGTCGAGTTGCATGGCTACACCTTC. It yields the protein CASSVELHGYTF.

This chain joins TRBV28 and TRBJ2-3; D ambiguous. Germline V gene sequence: CDR1 MDHEN, CDR2 SYDVKM. The CDR3 spans 16 residues. Trimming removed 6 bases at V and 1 base at J, with 17 bases between. The CDR3 loop reads CASRPLSWYGTDTQYF. The CDR3 DNA is TGTGCCAGCAGGCCTCTGAGCTGGTACGGCACAGATACGCAGTATTTT.

This chain links TRBV4-2 with TRBJ1-6; D may be TRBD1 (6 bases). The germline CDR1 and CDR2 sequences are LGHNA and YNFKEQ. CDR3 length: 20 residues. Trimming took 0 bases from V and 4 from J, leaving 22 bases between them. The CDR3 region has the DNA TGTGCCAGCAGCCAAGATTCACGCAGGGGCTTGGGGGTATATAATTCACCCCTCCACTTT. Residues: CASSQDSRRGLGVYNSPLHF.

This chain joins TRBV13 and TRBJ2-3; D not certain. Per the germline V gene, CDR1 is PRHDT and CDR2 is FYEKMQ (reference sequence). The CDR3 is 15 amino acids. Trimming shortened V by 3 bases and J by 0 bases, and 10 bases separated the two germline ends. The CDR3 DNA follows: TGTGCCAGCAGCTTCCGAAAAAGCAGCACAGATACGCAGTATTTT. Protein: CASSFRKSSTDTQYF. The entire variable domain, with the rest obtained from reference TRBV13 and TRBJ2-3, is as follows: AAGVIQSPRHLIKEKRETATLKCYPIPRHDTVYWYQQGPGQDPQFLISFYEKMQSDKGSIPDRFSAQQFSDYHSELNMSSLELGDSALYFCASSFRKSSTDTQYFGPGTRLTVL.

CDR3: CASSDLRGGEAFF. The CDR3 DNA follows: TGTGCCAGCAGCGACCTCCGGGGAGGGGAAGCTTTCTTT. The chain has TRBV11-3 and TRBJ1-1; D not resolved. Trimming stripped 5 bases from V and 8 bases from J, with 15 bases between. The CDR3 contains 13 residues. The germline CDR1 and CDR2 sequences are SGHNT and YENEEA.

V usage is TRBV27 and J usage is TRBJ2-3, with 7 bases aligning to TRBD1. The CDR3 covers 17 residues. V dropped 1 base and J dropped 2; count of bases not matched to a gene: 9. Germline V gives CDR1 MNHEY, CDR2 SMNVEV (reference sequence). CDR3 residues: CASSLYPRDSLTDTQYF. The DNA for the CDR3 is TGTGCCAGCAGTTTATATCCCCGGGACAGTCTCACAGATACGCAGTATTTT.

This chain connects TRBV6-5 to TRBJ1-5; 8 nucleotides line up with TRBD1. Germline V gives CDR1 MNHEY, CDR2 SVGAGI. The CDR3 is 14 amino acids. V gave up 6 bases and J gave up 4 bases; unmatched junction bases: 5. The CDR3 DNA follows: TGTGCCAGCAGCGTCAGGGGGCTAAATCAGCCCCAGCATTTT. Translation gives CASSVRGLNQPQHF.